Below are 20 T cell receptor beta chains sequenced from a single sample in a study of response to subunit inactivated influenza vaccine. From the RT-PCR reads, TCRdb called clonotypes with MiXCR, one entry per CDR3 protein. This table holds approximately 230,000 distinct CDR3 sequences, less than 15% found once. This specimen consisted of non-naive T cells sorted from PBMCs, obtained roughly 2 weeks before vaccination. The receptors shown here come from a man between 45 and 60 years old who received an inactivated influenza vaccine.

This clonotype was counted only a few times. CDR3 sequence (DNA): TGTGCCAGCAGTCTTTATAGCGGGAATGAGCAGTTCTTC. Amino acids: CASSLYSGNEQFF. The V and J genes are TRBV28 and TRBJ2-1; 7 bases align to TRBD2. The CDR3 totals 13 residues. Germline loops: CDR1 MDHEN, CDR2 SYDVKM. V was clipped by 5 bases and J by 7 bases; unmatched bases: 5. Based on the CDR3 plus reference TRBV28 and TRBJ2-1, the full variable domain is DVKVTQSSRYLVKRTGEKVFLECVQDMDHENMFWYRQDPGLGLRLIYFSYDVKMKEKGDIPEGYSVSREKKERFSLILESASTNQTSMYLCASSLYSGNEQFFGPGTRLTVL.

The chain joins TRBV27 to TRBJ2-7; D gene ambiguous. The CDR3 is 13 residues long. Germline CDR1 MNHEY, CDR2 SMNVEV (reference sequence). V lost 4 bases to trimming and J lost 6 bases, with 13 bases between them. In DNA form, the CDR3 reads TGTGCCAGCAGTTCACGTCAGGTGAGCGAGCAGTACTTC. As protein: CASSSRQVSEQYF.

This clonotype came up many times. This chain links TRBV30 with TRBJ2-7, with TRBD1 matching over 8 bases. The CDR3 contains 12 residues. V shed 6 bases and J 3 bases; nucleotides not matched to a gene: 4. Per germline, CDR1 GTSNPN and CDR2 SVGIG (reference sequence). Here the CDR3 DNA reads TGTGCCTGCCCCGGGACAGGCTACGAGCAGTACTTC. Its translation is CACPGTGYEQYF.

The genes are TRBV12-3 or TRBV12-4 and TRBJ2-2; the match to TRBD1 covers 10 bases. The trim removed 7 bases at V and 4 bases at J, leaving 6 bases unmatched. The CDR3 loop spans 15 amino acids. As DNA, the CDR3 is TGTGCCAGCACCTTTGGGACAGGGGCCACCGGGGAGCTGTTTTTT. The encoded protein is CASTFGTGATGELFF.

The chain uses TRBV6-1 and TRBJ2-7; D perhaps matches TRBD1 (5 bases). The CDR3 spans 12 residues. Germline CDR1 MNHNS, CDR2 SASEGT. V lost 9 bases to trimming and J lost 7 bases, with 16 bases between them. The CDR3, as DNA: TGTGCCAGTGGCAGGGATGTTCGAGAGCAGTACTTC. This encodes CASGRDVREQYF.

The table lists this clonotype with a few counts. The rearrangement links TRBV5-1 to TRBJ1-5; 8 bases line up with TRBD1. V lost 4 bases, J lost 7 bases, and 10 bases stayed unmatched. The V gene's germline CDR1 is SGHRS and CDR2 YFSETQ. This CDR3 region has 15 residues. This chain's CDR3 is CASSVTGGIGQPQHF. For the CDR3, the DNA is TGCGCCAGCAGCGTCACAGGGGGGATTGGGCAGCCCCAGCATTTT.

This clonotype appeared once. The chain recombines TRBV20-1 with TRBJ1-1; TRBD1 agrees at 8 bases. This CDR3 comprises 15 residues. Germline-derived CDR1 and CDR2 are DFQATT and SNEGSKA (reference sequence). This CDR3 is CSWGQAPTEGTEAFF. For the CDR3, the DNA is TGCAGCTGGGGACAGGCTCCAACCGAGGGCACTGAAGCTTTCTTT.

This clonotype has a handful of counts. The chain joins TRBV5-6 to TRBJ1-1, with D maybe TRBD1 (6 bases). The V gene's germline CDR1 is SGHDT and CDR2 YYEEEE. V lost 4 bases and J 0 bases, leaving 13 bases between the germline ends. This CDR3 is 15 amino acids long. Written as DNA, the CDR3 is TGTGCCAGCAGCGCAACGGACAGATTGAACACTGAAGCTTTCTTT. It codes for CASSATDRLNTEAFF.

This clonotype has a count of ten or more. The chain has TRBV10-3 and TRBJ2-1; 10 nucleotides agree with TRBD1. Germline V gives CDR1 ENHRY, CDR2 SYGVKD. V shed 3 bases and J 9 bases; nucleotides not matched to a gene: 14. CDR3 length: 17 amino acids. Here the CDR3 DNA reads TGTGCCATCAGTGACCTTGTTGTGGGACAGGGGCATGGTGAGCAGTTCTTC. This gives the protein CAISDLVVGQGHGEQFF.

The table lists this clonotype with many counts. J is TRBJ1-2 and V is TRBV4-1; TRBD1 matches at 12 bases. The CDR3 has 17 amino acids. Per the germline V gene, CDR1 is MGHRA and CDR2 is YSYEKL. The V segment lost 2 bases and the J segment 2 bases; nucleotides outside the gene matches: 6. CDR3 nucleotides: TGCGCCAGCAGCCAACTAACCGGGACAGGGGGCAACTATGGCTACACCTTC. This encodes CASSQLTGTGGNYGYTF.

The V and J genes are TRBV4-3 and TRBJ1-1; D unclear. There are 15 residues in the CDR3. The ends were cut back, 0 bases at V and 1 base at J, with 9 bases in the middle. In germline, CDR1 is LGHNA, CDR2 YSLEER. CDR3 sequence (DNA): TGCGCCAGCAGCCAAGAGGAGAGCAAGAACACTGAAGCTTTCTTT. Residues: CASSQEESKNTEAFF.

This clonotype has just a few counts. The rearrangement links TRBV24-1 to TRBJ2-1; 10 nucleotides agree with TRBD2. This CDR3 is 15 amino acids long. The V segment lost 9 bases and the J segment 3 bases; nucleotides outside the gene matches: 7. Germline lookup yields CDR1 KGHDR and CDR2 SFDVKD. CDR3 sequence (DNA): TGTGCCACCCAATCGATAGCGGGGGGCTACAATGAGCAGTTCTTC. Protein sequence: CATQSIAGGYNEQFF.

In its sample, this clonotype was seen a few times. The J gene is TRBJ1-5, the V gene TRBV7-2; no definite D call. The CDR3 is made up of 14 amino acids. The V end lost 0 bases, the J end lost 4 bases, and 7 bases lay between the germline ends. Germline CDR1 is SGHTA and CDR2 is FQGNSA. The CDR3 reads CASSLAPTNQPQHF. The CDR3 nucleotides read TGTGCCAGCAGCTTAGCCCCAACGAATCAGCCCCAGCATTTT.

This sequence joins TRBV15 and TRBJ2-5; D ambiguous. Trimming took 6 bases from V and 1 from J, leaving 12 bases between them. The CDR3 runs to 14 residues. CDR1 is LNHNV, CDR2 YYDKDF, per germline (reference sequence). The CDR3 bases are TGTGCCACCAGTTTTACCAACCTCCAAGAGACCCAGTACTTC. This translates into CATSFTNLQETQYF.

The chain carries TRBV20-1 and TRBJ1-5; D not resolved. The germline V gene has CDR1 DFQATT and CDR2 SNEGSKA (reference sequence). V shed 7 bases and J shed 4 bases, with 11 bases lying between them. The CDR3 is made up of 12 amino acids. DNA for the CDR3: TGCAGTGTAGGCAGGTTAAATCAGCCCCAGCATTTT. Translated, it gives CSVGRLNQPQHF.

This clonotype has ten or more counts. The gene calls are TRBV12-3 or TRBV12-4 and TRBJ1-1; TRBD1 agrees at 7 bases. Germline trimming cut 5 bases from V and 5 bases from J; bases unmatched to any gene: 5. This CDR3 has 13 residues. The CDR3 region has the DNA TGTGCCAGCAGTACAGGGGTGGGTACTGAAGCTTTCTTT. Its translation is CASSTGVGTEAFF.

This clonotype was seen a handful of times. This chain uses TRBV28 with TRBJ1-6, with D possibly TRBD1 on 5 matching bases. The germline V and J ends were trimmed by 2 bases and 9 bases, with 17 bases remaining between them. The CDR3 contains 16 residues. Germline V CDR1 and CDR2: MDHEN, SYDVKM. The CDR3 loop reads CASSLILGPGSSPLHF. The CDR3 DNA reads as TGTGCCAGCAGTTTAATATTGGGACCGGGCAGTTCACCCCTCCACTTT.

The chain uses TRBV5-1 and TRBJ2-7; TRBD1 aligns across 7 bases. Per the germline V gene, CDR1 is SGHRS and CDR2 is YFSETQ. The CDR3 loop spans 15 amino acids. Trimming removed 0 bases from V and 2 bases from J; junction bases left unmatched: 5. As DNA, the CDR3 is TGCGCCAGCAGCTTGGCCGGTGGGACAGCCTACGAGCAGTACTTC. Translation: CASSLAGGTAYEQYF.

This clonotype was counted a few times. The chain uses TRBV9 and TRBJ1-4, with 8 bases fitting TRBD1. The V segment lost 4 bases and the J segment 8 bases; nucleotides outside the gene matches: 10. The CDR3 extends over 15 amino acids. Germline V CDR1 and CDR2: SGDLS, YYNGEE. The CDR3 protein is CASSPSGWTGEKLFF. The CDR3 nucleotides read TGTGCCAGCAGCCCCTCAGGGTGGACAGGGGAAAAACTGTTTTTT.

This clonotype was found many times. The gene calls are TRBV10-3 and TRBJ1-2; D ambiguous. Germline CDR1 ENHRY, CDR2 SYGVKD. V lost 11 bases and J lost 0, with 13 bases in between. The CDR3 totals 13 residues. Here the CDR3 DNA reads TGTGCCGTACAAGGCGCTCCTAACTATGGCTACACCTTC. It translates to CAVQGAPNYGYTF.